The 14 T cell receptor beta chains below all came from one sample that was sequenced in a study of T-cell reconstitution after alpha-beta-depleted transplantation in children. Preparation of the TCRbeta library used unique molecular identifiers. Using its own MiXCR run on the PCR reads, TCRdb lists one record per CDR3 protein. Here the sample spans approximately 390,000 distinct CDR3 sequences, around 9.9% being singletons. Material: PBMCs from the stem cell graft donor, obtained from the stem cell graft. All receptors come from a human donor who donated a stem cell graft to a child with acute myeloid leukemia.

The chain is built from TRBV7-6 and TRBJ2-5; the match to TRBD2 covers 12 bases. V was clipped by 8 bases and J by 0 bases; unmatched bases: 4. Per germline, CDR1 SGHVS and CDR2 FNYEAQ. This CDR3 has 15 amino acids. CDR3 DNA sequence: TGTGCCAGCCATAGACTAGCGGGGGACCAAGAGACCCAGTACTTC. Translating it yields CASHRLAGDQETQYF.

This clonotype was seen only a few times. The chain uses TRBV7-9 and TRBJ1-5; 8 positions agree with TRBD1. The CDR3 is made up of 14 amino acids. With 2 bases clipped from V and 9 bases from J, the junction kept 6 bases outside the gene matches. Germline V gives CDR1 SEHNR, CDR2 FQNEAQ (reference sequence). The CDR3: CASSLKGDRRPQHF. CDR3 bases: TGTGCCAGCAGCTTAAAGGGGGACAGGCGGCCCCAGCATTTT.

The CDR3 is CASSSGASGRASYEQYF. CDR3 bases: TGCGCCAGCAGCTCTGGGGCTAGCGGGAGGGCTAGCTACGAGCAGTACTTC. V gene TRBV5-1 combines with J gene TRBJ2-7, with TRBD2 identical over 12 bases. The CDR3 has 17 amino acids. Germline V CDR1 and CDR2: SGHRS, YFSETQ. The V gene end was trimmed by 3 bases and the J gene end by 3 bases; junction bases not matched to a gene: 10.

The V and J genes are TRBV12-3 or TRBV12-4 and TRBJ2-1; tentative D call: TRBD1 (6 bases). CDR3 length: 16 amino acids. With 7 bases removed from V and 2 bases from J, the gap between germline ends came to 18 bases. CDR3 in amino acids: CASTPTGYRAYNEQFF. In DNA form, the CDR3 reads TGTGCCAGCACCCCCACAGGGTATCGAGCCTACAATGAGCAGTTCTTC.

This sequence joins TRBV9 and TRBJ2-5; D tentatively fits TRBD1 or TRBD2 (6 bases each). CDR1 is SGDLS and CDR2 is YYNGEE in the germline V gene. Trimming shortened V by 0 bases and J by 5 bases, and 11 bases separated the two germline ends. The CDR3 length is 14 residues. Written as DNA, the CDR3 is TGTGCCAGCAGCGTAGGGGGGGCCGGGGAGACCCAGTACTTC. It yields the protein CASSVGGAGETQYF.

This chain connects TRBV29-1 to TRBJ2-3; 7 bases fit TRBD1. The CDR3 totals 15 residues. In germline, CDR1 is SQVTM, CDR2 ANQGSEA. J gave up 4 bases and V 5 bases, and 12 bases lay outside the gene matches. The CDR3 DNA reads TGCAGCGTTTATGGGAGACAGGGATCGGCAGATACGCAGTATTTT. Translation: CSVYGRQGSADTQYF.

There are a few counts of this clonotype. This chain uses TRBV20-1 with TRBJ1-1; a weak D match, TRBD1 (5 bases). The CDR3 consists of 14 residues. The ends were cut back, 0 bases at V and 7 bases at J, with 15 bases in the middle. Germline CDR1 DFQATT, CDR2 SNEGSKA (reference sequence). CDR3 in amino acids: CSARDEQGDLEAFF. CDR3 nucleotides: TGCAGTGCTAGAGATGAGCAGGGCGACCTTGAAGCTTTCTTT.

The CDR3 loop is CSAREQGDYGYTF. The CDR3 region has the DNA TGCAGTGCTAGAGAACAGGGTGACTATGGCTACACCTTC. This chain uses TRBV20-1 with TRBJ1-2, with a weak D call TRBD1 (6 bases). The germline CDR1 and CDR2 sequences are DFQATT and SNEGSKA (reference sequence). V lost 0 bases to trimming and J lost 3 bases, with 8 bases between them. The CDR3 is made up of 13 amino acids.

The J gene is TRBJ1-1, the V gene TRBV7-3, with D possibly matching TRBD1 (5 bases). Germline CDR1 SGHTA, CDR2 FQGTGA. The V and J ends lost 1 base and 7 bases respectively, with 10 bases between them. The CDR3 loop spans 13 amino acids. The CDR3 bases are TGTGCCAGCAGCTTAATCGCGGGGGGTGAAGCTTTCTTT. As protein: CASSLIAGGEAFF.

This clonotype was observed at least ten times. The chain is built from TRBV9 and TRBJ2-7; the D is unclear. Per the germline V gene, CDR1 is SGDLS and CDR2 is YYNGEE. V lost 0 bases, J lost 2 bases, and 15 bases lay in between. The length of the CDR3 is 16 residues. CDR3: CASSVGVRANPYEQYF. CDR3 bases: TGTGCCAGCAGCGTAGGGGTGCGAGCGAATCCCTACGAGCAGTACTTC.

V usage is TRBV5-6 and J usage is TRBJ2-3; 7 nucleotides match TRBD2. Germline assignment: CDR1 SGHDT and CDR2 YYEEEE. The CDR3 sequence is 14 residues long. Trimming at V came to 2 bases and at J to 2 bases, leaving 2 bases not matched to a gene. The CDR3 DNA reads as TGTGCCAGCAGCTTCGGGGGGAACACAGATACGCAGTATTTT. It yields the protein CASSFGGNTDTQYF.

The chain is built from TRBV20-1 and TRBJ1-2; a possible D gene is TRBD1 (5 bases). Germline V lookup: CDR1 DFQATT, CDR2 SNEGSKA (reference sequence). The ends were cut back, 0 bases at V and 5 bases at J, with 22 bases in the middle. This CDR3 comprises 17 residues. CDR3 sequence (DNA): TGCAGTGCTAGAGAGGGTGCGACAGCCCGACAAGGTTATGGCTACACCTTC. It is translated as CSAREGATARQGYGYTF.

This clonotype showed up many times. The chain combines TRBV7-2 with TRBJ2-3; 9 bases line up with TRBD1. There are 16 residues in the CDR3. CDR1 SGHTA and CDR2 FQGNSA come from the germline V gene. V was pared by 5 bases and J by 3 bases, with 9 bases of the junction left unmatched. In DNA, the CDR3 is TGTGCCAGCAGCCCCAGGGACAGGGTGGGGACAGATACGCAGTATTTT. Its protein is CASSPRDRVGTDTQYF.

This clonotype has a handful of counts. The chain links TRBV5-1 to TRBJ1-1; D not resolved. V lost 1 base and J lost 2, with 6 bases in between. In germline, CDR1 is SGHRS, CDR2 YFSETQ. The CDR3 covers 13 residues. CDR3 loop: CASSLKRNTEAFF. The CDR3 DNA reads TGCGCCAGCAGCTTGAAACGTAACACTGAAGCTTTCTTT.